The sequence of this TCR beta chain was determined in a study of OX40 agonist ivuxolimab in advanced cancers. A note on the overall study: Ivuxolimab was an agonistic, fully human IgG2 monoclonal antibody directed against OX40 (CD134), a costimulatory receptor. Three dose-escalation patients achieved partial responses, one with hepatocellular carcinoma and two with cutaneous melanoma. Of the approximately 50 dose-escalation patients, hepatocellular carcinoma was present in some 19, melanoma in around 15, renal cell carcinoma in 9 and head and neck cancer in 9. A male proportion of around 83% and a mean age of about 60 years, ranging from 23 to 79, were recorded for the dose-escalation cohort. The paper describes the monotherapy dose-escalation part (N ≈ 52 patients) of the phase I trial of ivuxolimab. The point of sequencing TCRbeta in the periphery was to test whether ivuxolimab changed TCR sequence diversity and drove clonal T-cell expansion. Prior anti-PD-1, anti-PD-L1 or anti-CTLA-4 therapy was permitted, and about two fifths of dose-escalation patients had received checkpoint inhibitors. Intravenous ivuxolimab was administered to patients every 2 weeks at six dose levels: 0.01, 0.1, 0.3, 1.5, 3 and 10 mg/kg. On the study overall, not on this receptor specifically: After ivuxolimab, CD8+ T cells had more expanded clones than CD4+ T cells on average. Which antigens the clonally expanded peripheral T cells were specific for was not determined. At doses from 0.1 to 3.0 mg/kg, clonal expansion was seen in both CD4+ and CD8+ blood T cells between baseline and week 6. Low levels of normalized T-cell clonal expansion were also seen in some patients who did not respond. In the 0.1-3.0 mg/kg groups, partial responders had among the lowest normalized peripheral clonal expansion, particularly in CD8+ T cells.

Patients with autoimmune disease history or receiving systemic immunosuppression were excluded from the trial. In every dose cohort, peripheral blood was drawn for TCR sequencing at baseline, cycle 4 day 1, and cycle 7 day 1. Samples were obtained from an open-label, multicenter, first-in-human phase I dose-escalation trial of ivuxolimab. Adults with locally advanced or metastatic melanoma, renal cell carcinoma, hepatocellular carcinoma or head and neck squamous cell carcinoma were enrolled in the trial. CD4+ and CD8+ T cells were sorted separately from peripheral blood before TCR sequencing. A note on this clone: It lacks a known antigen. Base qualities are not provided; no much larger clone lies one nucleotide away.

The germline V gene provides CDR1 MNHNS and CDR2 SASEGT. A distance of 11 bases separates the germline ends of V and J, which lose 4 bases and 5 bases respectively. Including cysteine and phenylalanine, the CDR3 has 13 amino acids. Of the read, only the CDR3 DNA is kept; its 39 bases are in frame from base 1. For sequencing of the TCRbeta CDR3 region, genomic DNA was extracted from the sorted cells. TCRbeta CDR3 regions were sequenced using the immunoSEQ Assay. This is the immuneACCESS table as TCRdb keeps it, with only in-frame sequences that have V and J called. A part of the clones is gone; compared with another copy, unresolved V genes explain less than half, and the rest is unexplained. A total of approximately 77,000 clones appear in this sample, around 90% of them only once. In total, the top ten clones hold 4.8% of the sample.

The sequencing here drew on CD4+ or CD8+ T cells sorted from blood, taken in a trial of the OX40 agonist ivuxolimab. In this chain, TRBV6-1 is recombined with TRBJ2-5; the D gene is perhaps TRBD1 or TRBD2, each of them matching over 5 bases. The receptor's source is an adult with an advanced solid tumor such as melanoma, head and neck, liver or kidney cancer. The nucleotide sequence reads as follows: TGTGCCAGCAGTGCTGAGGGGTTGGAGACCCAGTACTTC. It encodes CASSAEGLETQYF.